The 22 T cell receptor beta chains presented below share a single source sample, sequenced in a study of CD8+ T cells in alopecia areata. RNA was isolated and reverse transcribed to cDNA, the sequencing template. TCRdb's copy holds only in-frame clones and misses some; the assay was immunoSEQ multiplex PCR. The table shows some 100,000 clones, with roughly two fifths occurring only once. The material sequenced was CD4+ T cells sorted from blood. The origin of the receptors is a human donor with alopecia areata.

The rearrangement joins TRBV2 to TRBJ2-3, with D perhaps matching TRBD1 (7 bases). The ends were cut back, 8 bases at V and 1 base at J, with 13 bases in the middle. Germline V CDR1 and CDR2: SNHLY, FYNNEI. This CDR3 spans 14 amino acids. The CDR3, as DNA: TGTGCCAGCCTGAGGAGGGGGCGCACAGATACGCAGTATTTT. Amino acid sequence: CASLRRGRTDTQYF.

CDR3 sequence: CASSDADSNQPQHF. The CDR3 region has the DNA TGTGCCAGCAGTGACGCAGATAGCAATCAGCCCCAGCATTTT. The chain combines TRBV2 with TRBJ1-5; D gene uncertain. This CDR3 has 14 residues. V was shortened by 3 bases and J by 0 bases, with 6 bases between the two germline ends. Germline V gives CDR1 SNHLY, CDR2 FYNNEI.

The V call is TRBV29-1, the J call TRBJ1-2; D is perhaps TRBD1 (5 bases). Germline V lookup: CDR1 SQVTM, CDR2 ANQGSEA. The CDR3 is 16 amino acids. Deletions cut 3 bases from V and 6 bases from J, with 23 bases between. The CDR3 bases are TGCAGCGTTGAGGAGGCCGGGCGGCAGGGAATAAATGGCTACACCTTC. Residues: CSVEEAGRQGINGYTF.

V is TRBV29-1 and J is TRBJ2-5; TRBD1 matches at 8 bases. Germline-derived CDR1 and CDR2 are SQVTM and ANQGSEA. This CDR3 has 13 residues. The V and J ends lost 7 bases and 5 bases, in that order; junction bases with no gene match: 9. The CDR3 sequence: CSARYTGGETQYF. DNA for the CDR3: TGCAGCGCCAGATATACAGGGGGGGAGACCCAGTACTTC.

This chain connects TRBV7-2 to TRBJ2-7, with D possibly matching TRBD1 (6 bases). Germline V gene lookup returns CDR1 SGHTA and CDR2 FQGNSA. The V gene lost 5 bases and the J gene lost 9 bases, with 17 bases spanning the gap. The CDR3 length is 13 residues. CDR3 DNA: TGTGCCAGCAGCCAGGACTTAAAAGGGGGGCAGTACTTC. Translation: CASSQDLKGGQYF.

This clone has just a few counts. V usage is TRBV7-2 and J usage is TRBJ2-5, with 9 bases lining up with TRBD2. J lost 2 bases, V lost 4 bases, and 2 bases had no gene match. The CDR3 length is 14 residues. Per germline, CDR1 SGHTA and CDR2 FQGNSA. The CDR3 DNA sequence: TGTGCCAGCAGCTCTACTAGCGGGCAAGAGACCCAGTACTTC. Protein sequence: CASSSTSGQETQYF.

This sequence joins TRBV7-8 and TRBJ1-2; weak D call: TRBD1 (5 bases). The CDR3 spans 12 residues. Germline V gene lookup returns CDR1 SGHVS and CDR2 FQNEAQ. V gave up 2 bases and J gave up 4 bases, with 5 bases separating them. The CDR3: CASSLTGYGYTF. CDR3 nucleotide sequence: TGTGCCAGCAGCTTAACAGGCTATGGCTACACCTTC.

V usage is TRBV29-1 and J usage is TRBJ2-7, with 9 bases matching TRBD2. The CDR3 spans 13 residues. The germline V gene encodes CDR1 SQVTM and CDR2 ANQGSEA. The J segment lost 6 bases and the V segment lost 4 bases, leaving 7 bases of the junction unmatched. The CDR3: CSVGRTSVAEQYF. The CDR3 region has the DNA TGCAGCGTTGGGCGGACTAGCGTAGCCGAGCAGTACTTC.

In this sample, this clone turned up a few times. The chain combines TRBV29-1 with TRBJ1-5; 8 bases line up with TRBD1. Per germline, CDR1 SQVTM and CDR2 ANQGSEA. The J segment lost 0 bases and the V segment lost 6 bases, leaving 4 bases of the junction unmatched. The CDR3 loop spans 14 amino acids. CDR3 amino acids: CSVTTGVSNQPQHF. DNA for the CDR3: TGCAGCGTAACGACAGGGGTTAGCAATCAGCCCCAGCATTTT. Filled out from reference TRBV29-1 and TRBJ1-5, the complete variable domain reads SAVISQKPSRDICQRGTSLTIQCQVDSQVTMMFWYRQQPGQSLTLIATANQGSEATYESGFVIDKFPISRPNLTFSTLTVSNMSPEDSSIYLCSVTTGVSNQPQHFGDGTRLSIL.

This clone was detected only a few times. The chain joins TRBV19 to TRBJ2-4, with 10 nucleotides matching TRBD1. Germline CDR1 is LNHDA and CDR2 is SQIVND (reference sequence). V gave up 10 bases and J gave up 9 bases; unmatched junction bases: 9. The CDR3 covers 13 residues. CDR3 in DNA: TGTGCCACTCGACAGGGGGCCGTGGGCATTCAGTACTTC. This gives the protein CATRQGAVGIQYF.

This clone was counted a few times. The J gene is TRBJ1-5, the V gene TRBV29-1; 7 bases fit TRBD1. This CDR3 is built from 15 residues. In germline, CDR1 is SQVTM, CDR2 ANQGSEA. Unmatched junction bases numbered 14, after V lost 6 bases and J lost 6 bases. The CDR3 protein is CSVGTDTTSGQPQHF. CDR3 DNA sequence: TGCAGCGTAGGGACAGATACTACTAGCGGTCAGCCCCAGCATTTT.

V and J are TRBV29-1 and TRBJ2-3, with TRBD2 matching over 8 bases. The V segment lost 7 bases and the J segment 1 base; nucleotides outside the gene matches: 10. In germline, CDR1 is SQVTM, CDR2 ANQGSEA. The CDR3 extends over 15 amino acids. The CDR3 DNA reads TGCAGCGGCGCTCGAGGAGCGGGGGGCACAGATACGCAGTATTTT. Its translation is CSGARGAGGTDTQYF.

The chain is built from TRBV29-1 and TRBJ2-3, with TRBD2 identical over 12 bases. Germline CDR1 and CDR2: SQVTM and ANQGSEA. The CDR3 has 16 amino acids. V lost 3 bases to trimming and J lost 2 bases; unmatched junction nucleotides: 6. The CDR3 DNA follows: TGCAGCGTTGATCGCCTAGCGGGGGGGAACACAGATACGCAGTATTTT. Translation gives CSVDRLAGGNTDTQYF.

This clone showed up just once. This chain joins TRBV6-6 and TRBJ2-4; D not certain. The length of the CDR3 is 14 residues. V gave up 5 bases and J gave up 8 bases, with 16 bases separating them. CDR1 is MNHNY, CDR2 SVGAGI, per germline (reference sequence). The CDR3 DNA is TGTGCCAGCAGTCGGAGTACAAGCATGGACATTCAGTACTTC. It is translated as CASSRSTSMDIQYF.

This CDR3 is CASSLSSLNEQFF. The CDR3 coding sequence is TGTGCCAGCAGTCTGTCCAGTCTTAATGAGCAGTTCTTC. V usage is TRBV28 and J usage is TRBJ2-1; D is undetermined. Trimming took off 5 bases at V and 7 bases at J, with 12 bases between the two ends. Germline V gene data show CDR1 as MDHEN and CDR2 as SYDVKM. The CDR3 loop spans 13 amino acids.

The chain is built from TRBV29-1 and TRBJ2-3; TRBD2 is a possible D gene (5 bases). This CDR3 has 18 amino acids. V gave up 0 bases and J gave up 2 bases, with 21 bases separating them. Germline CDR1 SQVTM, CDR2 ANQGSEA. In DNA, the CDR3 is TGCAGCGTTGAAGAGCTGACACAAACCGGCCGGGACACAGATACGCAGTATTTT. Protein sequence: CSVEELTQTGRDTDTQYF.

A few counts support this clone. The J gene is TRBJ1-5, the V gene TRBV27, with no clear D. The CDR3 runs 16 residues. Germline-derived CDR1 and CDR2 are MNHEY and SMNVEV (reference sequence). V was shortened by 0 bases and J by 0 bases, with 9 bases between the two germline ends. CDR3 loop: CASSLSATHSNQPQHF. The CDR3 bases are TGTGCCAGCAGTTTATCGGCAACCCATAGCAATCAGCCCCAGCATTTT.

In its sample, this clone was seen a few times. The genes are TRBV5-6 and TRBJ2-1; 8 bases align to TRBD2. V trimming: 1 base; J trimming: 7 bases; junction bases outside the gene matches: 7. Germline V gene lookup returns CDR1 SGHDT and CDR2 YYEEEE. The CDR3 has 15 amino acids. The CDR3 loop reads CASSLKAGVVNEQFF. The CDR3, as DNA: TGTGCCAGCAGCTTGAAAGCGGGAGTGGTAAATGAGCAGTTCTTC.

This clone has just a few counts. CDR3 bases: TGTGCCAGCAGTGGCGGATATGAGCAGTTCTTC. This gives the protein CASSGGYEQFF. The genes are TRBV5-4 and TRBJ2-1, with unresolved D. Germline assignment: CDR1 SGHNT and CDR2 YYREEE (reference sequence). The CDR3 contains 11 residues. With 5 bases removed from V and 8 bases from J, the gap between germline ends came to 8 bases.

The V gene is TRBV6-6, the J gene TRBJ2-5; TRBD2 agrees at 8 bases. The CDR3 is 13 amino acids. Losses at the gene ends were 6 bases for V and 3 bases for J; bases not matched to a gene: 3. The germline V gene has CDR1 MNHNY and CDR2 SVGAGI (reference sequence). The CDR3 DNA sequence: TGTGCCAGCAGATTGGGACTAGAAGAGACCCAGTACTTC. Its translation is CASRLGLEETQYF.

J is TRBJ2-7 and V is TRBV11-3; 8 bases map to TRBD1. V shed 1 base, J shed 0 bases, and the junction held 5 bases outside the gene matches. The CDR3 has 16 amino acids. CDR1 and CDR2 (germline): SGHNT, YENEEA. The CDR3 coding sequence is TGTGCCAGCAGCTTAGGGTCCGGGACAGGCTCCTACGAGCAGTACTTC. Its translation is CASSLGSGTGSYEQYF.

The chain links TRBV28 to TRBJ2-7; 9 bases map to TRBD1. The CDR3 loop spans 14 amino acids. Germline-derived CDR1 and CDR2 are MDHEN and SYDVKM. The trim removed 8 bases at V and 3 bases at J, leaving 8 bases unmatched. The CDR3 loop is CASDPGTGFYEQYF. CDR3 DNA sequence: TGTGCCAGCGATCCTGGGACAGGGTTCTACGAGCAGTACTTC.